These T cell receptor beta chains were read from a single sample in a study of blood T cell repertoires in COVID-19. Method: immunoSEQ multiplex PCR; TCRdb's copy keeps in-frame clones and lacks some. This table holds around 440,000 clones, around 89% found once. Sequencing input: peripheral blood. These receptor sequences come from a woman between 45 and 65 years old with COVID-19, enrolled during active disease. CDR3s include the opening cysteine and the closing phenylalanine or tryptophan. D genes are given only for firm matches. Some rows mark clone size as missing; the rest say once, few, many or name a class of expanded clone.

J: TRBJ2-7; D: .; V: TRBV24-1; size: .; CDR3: CATSDSGHIQDEQYF
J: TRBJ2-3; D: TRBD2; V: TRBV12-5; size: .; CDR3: CASGLVPTPGGMKDTQYF
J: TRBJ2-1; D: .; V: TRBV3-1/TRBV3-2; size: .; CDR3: CASSQVSAGPYNEQFF
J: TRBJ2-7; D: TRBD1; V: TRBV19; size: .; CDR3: CASSTTGTDYEQYF
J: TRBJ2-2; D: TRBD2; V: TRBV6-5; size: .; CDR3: CASSYSSGAGELFF
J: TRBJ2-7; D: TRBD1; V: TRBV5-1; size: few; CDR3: CASSLGDRGVSEQYF
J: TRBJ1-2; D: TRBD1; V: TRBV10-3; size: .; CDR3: CAISEGQGGGYTF
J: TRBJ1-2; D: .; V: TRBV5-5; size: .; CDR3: CASSLSPQGLVNGYTF
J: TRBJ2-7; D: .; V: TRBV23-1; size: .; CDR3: CASSQSTSFWAGYGEQYF
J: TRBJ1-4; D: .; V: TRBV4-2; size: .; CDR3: CASSQEEKGVGEKLFF
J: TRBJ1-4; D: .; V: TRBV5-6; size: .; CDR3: CASSLLLEENEKLFF
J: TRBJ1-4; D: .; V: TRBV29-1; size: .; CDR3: CSVAETHNTNEKLFF
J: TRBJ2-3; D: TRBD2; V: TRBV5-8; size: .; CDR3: CASSPLGLAGGTDTQYF
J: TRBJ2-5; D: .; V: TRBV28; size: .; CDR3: CASSFGTLRSETQYF
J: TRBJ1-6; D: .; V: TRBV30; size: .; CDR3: CAWSGGQFGNSPLHF
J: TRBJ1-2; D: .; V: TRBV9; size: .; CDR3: CASSVAGNYGYTF
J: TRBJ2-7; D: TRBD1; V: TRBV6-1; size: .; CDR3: CASSDSGTAKYEQYF
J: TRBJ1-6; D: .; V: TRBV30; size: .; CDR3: CAWSHQRGRDSPLHF
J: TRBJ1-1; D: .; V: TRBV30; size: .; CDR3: CAWSAGGNTEAFF
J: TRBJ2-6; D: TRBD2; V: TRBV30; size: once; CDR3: CAWSDASGGAPGANVLTF
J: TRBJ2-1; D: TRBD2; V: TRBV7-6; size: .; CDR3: CASSSRLAGGHNEQFF
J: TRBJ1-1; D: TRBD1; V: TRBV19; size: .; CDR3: CASRRDRNLQGFMNTEAFF
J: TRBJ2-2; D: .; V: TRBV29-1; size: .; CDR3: CSVEPGQGGELFF
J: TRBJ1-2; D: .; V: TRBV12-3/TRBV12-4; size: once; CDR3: CASSSTVDYGYTF
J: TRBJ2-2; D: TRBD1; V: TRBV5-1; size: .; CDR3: CASSRDSTGELFF
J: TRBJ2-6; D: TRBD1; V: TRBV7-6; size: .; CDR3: CASSLRAGQGVGANVLTF
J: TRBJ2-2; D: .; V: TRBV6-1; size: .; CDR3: CASSERSGELFF
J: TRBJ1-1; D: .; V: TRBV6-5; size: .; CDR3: CASSYSSTEAFF
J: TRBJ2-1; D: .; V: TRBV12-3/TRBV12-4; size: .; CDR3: CASMSGLNNEQFF
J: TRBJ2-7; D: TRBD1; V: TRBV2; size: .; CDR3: CASSRQGRSYEQYF
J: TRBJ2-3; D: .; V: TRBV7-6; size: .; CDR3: CASSPAGARTDTQYF